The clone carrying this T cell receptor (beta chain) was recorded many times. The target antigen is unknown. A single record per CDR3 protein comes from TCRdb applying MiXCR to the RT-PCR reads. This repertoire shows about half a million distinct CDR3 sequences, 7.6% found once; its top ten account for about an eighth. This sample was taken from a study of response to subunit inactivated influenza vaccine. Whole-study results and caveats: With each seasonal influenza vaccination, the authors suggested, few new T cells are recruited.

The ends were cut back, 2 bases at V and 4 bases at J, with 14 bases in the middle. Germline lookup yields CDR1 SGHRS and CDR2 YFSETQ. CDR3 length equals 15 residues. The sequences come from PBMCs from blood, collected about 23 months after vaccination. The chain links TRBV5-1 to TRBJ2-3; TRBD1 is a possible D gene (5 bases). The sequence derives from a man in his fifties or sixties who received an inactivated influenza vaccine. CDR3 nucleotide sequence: TGCGCCAGCAGCTTAACAGGCTCAGGAGCAGATACGCAGTATTTT. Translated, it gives CASSLTGSGADTQYF.